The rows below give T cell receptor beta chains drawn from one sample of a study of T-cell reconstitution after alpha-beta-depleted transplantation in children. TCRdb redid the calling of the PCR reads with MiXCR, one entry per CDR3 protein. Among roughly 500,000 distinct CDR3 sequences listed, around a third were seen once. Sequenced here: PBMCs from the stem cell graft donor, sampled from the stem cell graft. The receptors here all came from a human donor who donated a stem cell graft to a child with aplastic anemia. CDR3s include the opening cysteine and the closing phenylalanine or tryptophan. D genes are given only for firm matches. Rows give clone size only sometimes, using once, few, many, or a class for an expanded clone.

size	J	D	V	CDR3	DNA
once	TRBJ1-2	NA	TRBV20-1	CSAQNTVGRGGYTF	TGCAGTGCTCAAAACACGGTGGGACGAGGAGGCTACACCTTC
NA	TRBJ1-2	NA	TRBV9	CASSVATADYGYTF	TGTGCCAGCAGCGTAGCTACGGCGGACTATGGCTACACCTTC
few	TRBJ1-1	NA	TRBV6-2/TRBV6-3	CASSPPETGAFF	TGTGCCAGCAGTCCCCCCGAGACTGGAGCTTTCTTT
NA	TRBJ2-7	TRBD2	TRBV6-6	CASSYGTSGTSSYEQYF	TGTGCCAGCAGTTACGGGACTAGCGGGACAAGCTCCTACGAGCAGTACTTC
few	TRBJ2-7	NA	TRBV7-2	CASSLTRIHEQYF	TGTGCCAGCAGCTTAACTAGGATCCACGAGCAGTACTTC
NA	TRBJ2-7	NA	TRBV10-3	CAIIATSRDYEQYF	TGTGCCATCATTGCAACTAGCCGAGACTACGAGCAGTACTTC
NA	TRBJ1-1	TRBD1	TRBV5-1	CASSLRTGRANTEAFF	TGCGCCAGCAGCCTAAGGACAGGGAGGGCTAACACTGAAGCTTTCTTT
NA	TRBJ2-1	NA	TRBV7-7	CASSKEPGSYNEQFF	TGTGCCAGCAGCAAAGAGCCGGGTTCCTACAATGAGCAGTTCTTC
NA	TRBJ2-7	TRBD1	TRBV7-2	CASSTRQGSYEQYF	TGTGCCAGCAGCACCCGACAGGGTTCCTACGAGCAGTACTTC
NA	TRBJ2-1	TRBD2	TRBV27	CASSTTSGGLNEQFF	TGTGCCAGCAGTACGACTAGCGGGGGGCTCAATGAGCAGTTCTTC
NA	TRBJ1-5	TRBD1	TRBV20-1	CSASGGQGSNQPQHF	TGCAGTGCTAGTGGTGGACAGGGAAGCAATCAGCCCCAGCATTTT
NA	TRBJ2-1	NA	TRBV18	CASSLRGVVNEQFF	TGTGCCAGCTCACTCAGGGGTGTCGTCAATGAGCAGTTCTTC
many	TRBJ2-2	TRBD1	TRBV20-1	CSAYRGNTGELFF	TGCAGTGCTTACAGGGGGAACACCGGGGAGCTGTTTTTT
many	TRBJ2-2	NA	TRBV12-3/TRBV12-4	CASSLDTGELFF	TGTGCCAGCTCCCTTGACACCGGGGAGCTGTTTTTT
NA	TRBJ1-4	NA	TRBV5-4	CASSLMGNEKLFF	TGTGCCAGCAGCTTGATGGGTAATGAAAAACTGTTTTTT